This T cell receptor (beta chain) stems from a study of blood T cell repertoires in COVID-19. Background on the study: T cells, B-cell-depleted T cells, or PBMCs provided the cDNA or gDNA that served as material.

The CDR3 is 12 amino acids. V gave up 3 bases and J gave up 9 bases, with 9 bases separating them. Per the germline V gene, CDR1 is LGHDT and CDR2 is YNNKEL (reference sequence). Assay: immunoSEQ multiplex PCR; the TCRdb copy retains only in-frame clones and omits some. The sample records under 150,000 clones, roughly 79% being singletons. This chain uses TRBV3-1 (or the pseudogene TRBV3-2) with TRBJ2-1, with D unresolved. Input material: peripheral blood. The TCR comes from a human donor in a cohort sampled during active COVID-19. CDR3 loop: CASSQAFGEQFF. CDR3 in DNA: TGTGCCAGCAGCCAGGCATTTGGTGAGCAGTTCTTC.